This TCR beta chain was sequenced during a study of regulatory T cells in long-lasting Graves disease (dated by TCRdb to the early 2020s). Regarding the study in general: Antithyroid drugs had been taken for less than 3 months by newly diagnosed Graves' disease patients. This study used TCR sequencing and RNA sequencing of peripheral blood to compare persistent Graves' disease patients against newly diagnosed Graves' disease patients. The study was registered as a clinical trial and conducted in China. A total of around 35 samples were covered by TCR sequencing, comprising around 13 persistent and 20 newly diagnosed Graves' disease patients. Study-wide conclusions, independent of this receptor: The authors noted that the small sample size was a limitation that may lower accuracy. Compared with newly diagnosed patients, persistent Graves' disease patients had lower TCR Shannon entropy and fewer highly expanded clones, which suggests clonal expansion. Sequencing and analysis were restricted to the TCR beta chain. Patients with persistent disease shared more public clonotypes (about 3,000) than newly diagnosed patients did (about 970). Peripheral blood alone was examined, since thyroid tissue, which constituted the primary lesion, could not be accessed.

Libraries were constructed by multiplex PCR. TCRdb lists the instrument as Illumina HiSeq 4000. CDR3 regions were amplified by Arm-PCR with iRepertoire HTBI primers to construct TCR beta libraries. Before sequencing, the PCR products underwent gel purification. The paper's data handling went like this. Gene usage analysis of CDR3 amino acid clonotypes used the roughly 60 TRBV and around 13 TRBJ segments found across samples. COPE and FqMerger were used to merge filtered high-quality paired reads into contigs. BLAST was used to align contigs to IMGT TRBV, TRBD and TRBJ reference genes, and CDR3 was defined according to IMGT. Clonotypes above 0.1% frequency were classified as highly expanded clones. Shannon entropy served as the measure of repertoire diversity, while the Gini coefficient captured V-J evenness. Public clonotypes were defined as clonotypes shared by more than one individual. TCRdb reran the public reads through fastp at Q25 and MiXCR, keeping productive beta chains. Rows matching on CDR3 protein sequence are summarized as one entry with the most common DNA and genes. These V and J calls are TCRdb output, not the study's own analysis. This sample holds hundreds of thousands of distinct CDR3 sequences; 16% were observed only once. The top ten constitute under 20% of the sample.

The time point label here, explained by the study, means: newly diagnosed GD, antithyroid drugs for less than 3 months. For both TCR sequencing and RNA sequencing, RNA was extracted from PBMCs in TRIzol. The diagnosis of Graves' disease followed American Thyroid Association guidelines. Patients were recruited from an endocrinology department in Xi'an, China. Each patient gave approximately 10 milliliters of peripheral blood, collected in an EDTA anticoagulant tube. Ficoll Paque Plus density gradient separation was used to isolate PBMCs, and no further T cell sorting was performed. An Agilent 2100 Bioanalyzer and agarose gel were used to assess RNA quality, and a NanoDrop 2000 was used to measure RNA concentration. About this clonotype itself: What antigen it recognizes has not been identified. Nothing much larger sits one base from this clone, and base qualities are not available.

These data are also associated with another study on T cells in Graves' hyperthyroidism and ophthalmopathy. The second study's paper adds: Stable Graves' hyperthyroidism was defined as the absence of progression to ophthalmopathy over 18 months of follow-up. Hyperthyroidism patients were newly diagnosed, had a disease duration of under 2 months, and were aged 18 to 65 years. The study excluded patients with uncontrolled infections, other autoimmune diseases, pregnancy or lactation. Diagnoses were established on the basis of clinical symptoms, serum thyroxine and TRAb, thyroid ultrasound, and orbital computed tomography. For the first round of RT-PCR on the TCR CDR3, the HTBI primer set was used together with the Qiagen OneStep RT-PCR kit. Most expanded thyroid clonotypes (frequency above 0.001) were also detected in blood, suggesting blood repertoires may reflect thyroid immune responses. In cross-validation, a model built on a 13 V-J signature told ophthalmopathy apart from stable hyperthyroidism with approximately 90% sensitivity and around 81% specificity, and in testing the same model reached 80%/75%. In validation, progression to ophthalmopathy was predicted by the model with nearly 71% sensitivity and around 76% specificity, a median of around 5.9 months before onset. TCR V-J signatures able to tell the groups apart were searched for in a discovery cohort of 100 patients, of whom roughly 42 had Graves' ophthalmopathy and about 60 had stable Graves' hyperthyroidism. An independent validation cohort of around 19 hyperthyroidism patients and 17 patients who later progressed to ophthalmopathy tested prospective prediction of ophthalmopathy. The 75 to 100 discovery patients were divided at random into training and test sets in a 7:3 ratio. The study also compared thyroid tissue and blood T-cell repertoires from five or six Graves' hyperthyroidism patients. After blood sampling, hyperthyroidism patients were treated with methimazole at a starting dose of 30 mg daily, and ophthalmopathy patients were treated with high-dose intravenous methylprednisolone. Libraries were constructed in a second round of multiplex PCR, after which size selection and purification were carried out. Sequencing of the libraries was done on an Illumina HiSeq2000 using paired-end 100 bp reads. SOAPnuke was used to process the raw data, throwing out any read that contained adapters or uncalled bases, had a mean Phred below 15, or lacked an exact constant-primer or identifier match. COPE v1.2.5 was used to merge high-quality paired reads, and clonotypes were defined as unique nucleotide sequences. Clonotypes were aligned to IMGT TRBV, TRBD and TRBJ reference segments using MiTCR v1.1. Only V-J combinations with frequency above 0.0001, covering 99% to 99.2% of repertoires, were analysed. The TCS score was defined as the ratio of F50 (clonal expansion) to E x V (chaos), calculated using BLOSUM62-based TCRdist between CDR3 peptides within each V-J. Welch's t-statistics and random forest reduced roughly 530 V-J features to 13, which were used in a naive Bayes classifier (R e1071). Sample size was not statistically predetermined, and investigators were not blinded to group allocation. The paper reports TCR Vbeta CDR3 sequencing of approximately 140 peripheral blood samples: under 45 ophthalmopathy, roughly 74 hyperthyroidism and about 17 progressor patients.

The clonotype was recovered from a woman aged 30 to 39 with Graves disease. Donor details come from another sample of the same person, matched by shared clones. This material consisted of peripheral blood mononuclear cells (PBMCs), taken at new diagnosis, from a patient treated with antithyroid drugs.

For the CDR3, the sequence is CSATSLGHLKETQYF. Read as DNA, the sequence is TGCAGTGCAACCTCCCTGGGACATCTCAAAGAGACCCAGTACTTC. Recombination linked TRBV20-1 to TRBJ2-5; the best D guess is TRBD1, with 6 bases matching. CDR1 DFQATT and CDR2 SNEGSKA were looked up in the germline V gene (reference sequence). Trimming costs V 6 bases and J 3 bases, and their ends lie 20 bases apart. The CDR3 sequence holds 15 residues, the cysteine and phenylalanine included. Only the CDR3 region is kept as DNA, spanning 45 bases read in frame from base 1.